This T cell receptor (beta chain) came from a study of multiple sclerosis patients with progressive multifocal leukoencephalopathy (dated by TCRdb to between 2017 and 2020). About the study as a whole: Controls were about 5 natalizumab-treated MS patients who did not develop PML, sampled longitudinally. The goal was to find JC virus-specific or public T-cell expansions that arose at the time of PML onset. Longitudinal follow-up was performed in two natalizumab-treated patients who later developed PML, from before therapy through 6 and 12 months to PML onset. The study examined peripheral T and B cells of MS patients who developed PML (4 under natalizumab, 1 after alemtuzumab) and treated patients who did not.

General conclusions and limits of the study: Analysis was limited to peripheral blood, even though cerebrospinal fluid or brain lymphocytes might be more informative for natalizumab-associated PML. In most PML patients, lower normalized Shannon entropy suggested less diverse TRB repertoires, while the natalizumab-treated controls had values close to 1. TRB clones with frequency above 0.5% were observed only in PML patients, but the clones expanded at PML onset were found to be already present before and during natalizumab therapy. No common TRBV or TRBJ gene usage or preferential TRBV-TRBJ pairings were detected when PML developed. Because of the small, descriptive cohort, whether findings reflect JC virus infection or general immunocompromise remained unclear.

The intended sense of this specimen's time point label: before natalizumab initiation. All listed patients had previously received interferon beta, and all PML patients were female. Blood samples for T0 were taken before the first natalizumab infusion. Ficoll-Hypaque density gradient centrifugation was used to isolate peripheral blood mononuclear cells. In its sample, this clone was seen a few times. There is no known antigen for this receptor. No base quality values were provided; no much bigger clone lies one nucleotide off. Using the immunoSEQ two-step multiplex PCR at survey-level depth, TRB CDR3 regions were amplified from genomic DNA. To estimate template counts and remove amplification bias, each PCR was spiked with synthetic inline TR CDR3 controls covering all V-J pairings. Reads were processed so that amplification and sequencing bias were reduced, and quantification was performed against synthetic TR CDR3 analogs. The original pipeline was this. In ImmunoSEQ Analyzer, raw data were processed so that out-of-frame sequences and CDR3s with stop codons were removed, with gene names following IMGT nomenclature. Normalized Shannon entropy, defined as 1 minus Pielou's evenness, was used to summarize repertoire diversity. Only TRB sequences sharing the V gene, the J gene and the CDR3 were counted as identical. Public PML clonotypes were CDR3s shared by two or more PML-onset samples but absent earlier, in controls, and in public databases. Position-by-position CDR3 amino acid composition was analyzed in Skylign with the observed count method. Held by TCRdb, this immuneACCESS table contains in-frame sequences only and omits some clones. Under half of the omission traces to an unresolved V gene where checked; the cause of the rest is unknown. V and J calls plus clone size are reproduced from that table; the DNA served to infer D and trimming. The sample records tens of thousands of clones, 70% to 90% of which are singletons. About 1.1% of the sample is held by the ten biggest clonotypes.

Based on the germline V gene, the CDR1 and CDR2 sequences are SGHVS and FQNEAQ. The cysteine opens and the phenylalanine closes a CDR3 of 18 amino acids. Here the CDR3 DNA is all that survives: 54 bases in frame from base 1. A distance of 22 bases separates the germline ends of V and J, which lose 2 bases and 5 bases respectively. The V gene is TRBV7-8 and the J gene is TRBJ1-5; no confident D gene assignment can be made. The clonotype was recovered from a human donor with multiple sclerosis. Material: PBMCs. The CDR3 reads CASSLLFPVVGPDQPQHF. The nucleotides read TGTGCCAGCAGCTTACTATTCCCGGTGGTAGGGCCGGATCAGCCCCAGCATTTT.